This TCR beta chain originates from a study of T cell repertoires in cytomegalovirus infection. Study background: From public TCR beta signatures came an indication of both CMV infection and matching HLA type.

The CDR3 has 18 amino acids. Germline CDR1 PRHDT, CDR2 FYEKMQ (reference sequence). V lost 0 bases and J 4 bases, leaving 20 bases between the germline ends. This clonotype was observed a few times. The antigen is not known. Each CDR3 protein gets one entry after TCRdb re-called the reads with MiXCR. This sample has a few hundred thousand distinct CDR3 sequences, with approximately 32% found just once. This material consisted of cultured PBMCs, taken from culture after CMV antigen stimulation. The clonotype comes from a human donor in good health (CMV status not recorded). Some clones in this sample may be carry-over from other donors' samples. V usage is TRBV13 and J usage is TRBJ2-3, with D possibly called TRBD1 or TRBD2 (6 bases each). The CDR3 loop reads CASSLGEQDSRGPDTQYF. The CDR3, as DNA: TGTGCCAGCAGCTTAGGCGAGCAGGACAGCCGGGGGCCAGATACGCAGTATTTT. The whole variable domain, remainder taken from reference TRBV13 and TRBJ2-3, is AAGVIQSPRHLIKEKRETATLKCYPIPRHDTVYWYQQGPGQDPQFLISFYEKMQSDKGSIPDRFSAQQFSDYHSELNMSSLELGDSALYFCASSLGEQDSRGPDTQYFGPGTRLTVL.